This passage covers 28 T cell receptor beta chains from one sample sequenced in a study of patients and donors after allogeneic stem cell transplantation (dated by TCRdb to 2018 to 2020). The library was made by RT-PCR. TCRdb lists the instrument as NextSeq 550. Using fastp at Q25 and MiXCR, TCRdb reprocessed the public reads and kept productive beta chains. Each record represents a unique CDR3 protein, reported with the most common genes and DNA among its rows. Counted in this sample were under 200,000 distinct CDR3 sequences; approximately 31% of them appeared once. The top ten clonotypes cover about 3.3% of the sample. The sample was blood, either unsorted or a sorted T cell fraction (not recorded which). The receptor source for this set is a human donor who was either an allogeneic HSCT recipient or a stem cell or donor lymphocyte infusion donor (not recorded which). It is not recorded whose cells these are; they may come from a transplant donor.

This clonotype was detected many times. As DNA, the CDR3 is TGCAGTGCTAGGGGGGGACAGAACACTGAAGCTTTCTTT. This sequence encodes CSARGGQNTEAFF. The V gene is TRBV20-1, the J gene TRBJ1-1; D possibly corresponds to TRBD1 (6 bases). This CDR3 is built from 13 residues. CDR1 DFQATT and CDR2 SNEGSKA come from the germline V gene (reference sequence). Trimming stripped 3 bases from V and 1 base from J, with 9 bases between.

This clonotype was seen a single time. The chain is built from TRBV27 and TRBJ1-5, with a tentative D call TRBD1 (5 bases). The V end lost 4 bases, the J end lost 0 bases, and 19 bases lay between the germline ends. CDR1 is MNHEY and CDR2 is SMNVEV in the germline V gene (reference sequence). This CDR3 spans 18 amino acids. The CDR3 coding sequence is TGTGCCAGCAGTTCCCGGGGAGGGAGGGGCTATAGCAATCAGCCCCAGCATTTT. Translating gives CASSSRGGRGYSNQPQHF.

The gene calls are TRBV5-1 and TRBJ2-6, with D unresolved. Germline lookup yields CDR1 SGHRS and CDR2 YFSETQ. V was clipped by 0 bases and J by 4 bases, with 2 bases between them. CDR3 length: 13 amino acids. This CDR3 is CASSLDGANVLTF. DNA for the CDR3: TGCGCCAGCAGCTTGGACGGGGCCAACGTCCTGACTTTC.

There are a few counts of this clonotype. V usage is TRBV20-1 and J usage is TRBJ2-7, with 12 positions matching TRBD2. From germline, CDR1 is DFQATT and CDR2 SNEGSKA (reference sequence). Trimming removed 3 bases from V and 3 bases from J; junction bases left unmatched: 12. CDR3 length equals 17 residues. CDR3 sequence reads: CSASIPRLAGVIYEQYF. The CDR3 DNA sequence: TGCAGTGCTAGTATTCCCCGACTAGCGGGAGTAATCTACGAGCAGTACTTC.

The chain is built from TRBV12-3 or TRBV12-4 and TRBJ2-1; D gene unclear. Trimming left V 4 bases short and J 11 bases short, with 12 bases between. This CDR3 comprises 12 residues. For the CDR3, the DNA is TGTGCCAGCAGTTCCATGGCCCAAAAGCAGTTCTTC. Encoded protein: CASSSMAQKQFF.

The chain links TRBV12-3 or TRBV12-4 to TRBJ2-2; 11 nucleotides match TRBD1. The CDR3 has 18 residues. The ends lost 6 bases at V and 5 bases at J; junction bases unmatched: 14. CDR3 loop: CASRMLPGQGVHTGELFF. CDR3 DNA sequence: TGTGCCAGCAGAATGCTTCCGGGACAGGGGGTTCATACCGGGGAGCTGTTTTTT.

The CDR3 protein is CASSLGDYNYGYTF. The DNA of the CDR3 is TGCGCCAGCAGCTTGGGGGATTATAACTATGGCTACACCTTC. V usage is TRBV5-1 and J usage is TRBJ1-2; D is unclear. The V gene's germline CDR1 is SGHRS and CDR2 YFSETQ. The CDR3 runs to 14 residues. The ends were cut back, 0 bases at V and 1 base at J, with 7 bases in the middle.

This clonotype was seen more than once but under ten times. This chain links TRBV2 with TRBJ1-1, with D uncertain. The CDR3 is 11 amino acids. V dropped 3 bases and J dropped 6 bases, with 5 bases sitting between them. Looked up from germline, CDR1 is SNHLY and CDR2 is FYNNEI. CDR3 in amino acids: CASSDRAEAFF. CDR3 nucleotide sequence: TGTGCCAGCAGTGATCGGGCTGAAGCTTTCTTT.

The chain joins TRBV18 to TRBJ1-5, with no clear D. V was trimmed by 3 bases and J by 7 bases, leaving 16 bases between them. Germline CDR1 and CDR2: KGHSH and LQKENI. The CDR3 extends over 15 amino acids. The CDR3 DNA follows: TGTGCCAGCTCACCCGGACCTCCGGATTACCAGCCCCAGCATTTT. Residues: CASSPGPPDYQPQHF.

In its sample, this clonotype was seen a few times. The genes are TRBV4-2 and TRBJ2-3; 7 bases match TRBD1. Trimming took 9 bases from V and 1 from J; bases not matched to a gene: 10. The CDR3 spans 15 residues. Germline V gene sequence: CDR1 LGHNA, CDR2 YNFKEQ. For the CDR3, the DNA is TGTGCCAGTGTCTCTTGGACAGGAGGCACAGATACGCAGTATTTT. Translating it yields CASVSWTGGTDTQYF.

V usage is TRBV6-5 and J usage is TRBJ2-2; D tentatively fits TRBD1 or TRBD2 (5 bases each). V was pared by 0 bases and J by 0 bases, with 8 bases between. Germline CDR1 and CDR2: MNHEY and SVGAGI. The CDR3 covers 16 residues. In DNA form, the CDR3 reads TGTGCCAGCAGTTACTCAGGGACCACGAACACCGGGGAGCTGTTTTTT. Encoded protein: CASSYSGTTNTGELFF.

The V call is TRBV6-5, the J call TRBJ2-7, with TRBD2 as a possible D gene (6 bases). V was trimmed by 6 bases and J by 6 bases, leaving 21 bases between them. The CDR3 sequence is 15 residues long. The germline CDR1 and CDR2 sequences are MNHEY and SVGAGI. CDR3 region: CASSPIRDRGCEQYF. CDR3 nucleotides: TGTGCCAGCAGCCCCATCAGGGACCGGGGGTGCGAGCAGTACTTC.

The chain recombines TRBV20-1 with TRBJ2-2; maybe TRBD2 (6 bases). With 6 bases removed from V and 1 base from J, the gap between germline ends came to 15 bases. CDR1 and CDR2 (germline): DFQATT, SNEGSKA (reference sequence). There are 15 residues in the CDR3. CDR3 in DNA: TGCAGTGCCCGGGCAGGGCGGGGGAACACCGGGGAGCTGTTTTTT. Protein: CSARAGRGNTGELFF.

V gene TRBV12-3 or TRBV12-4 combines with J gene TRBJ2-1; D is perhaps TRBD1 (6 bases). The CDR3 covers 11 residues. Trimming took off 8 bases at V and 5 bases at J, with 7 bases between the two ends. CDR3 amino acids: CASEGDNEQFF. DNA of the CDR3: TGTGCCAGCGAGGGGGACAATGAGCAGTTCTTC.

The chain is built from TRBV7-3 and TRBJ2-1; 7 bases fit TRBD1. Germline lookup yields CDR1 SGHTA and CDR2 FQGTGA. This CDR3 spans 17 amino acids. V lost 0 bases to trimming and J lost 2 bases; unmatched junction nucleotides: 7. The CDR3 nucleotides read TGTGCCAGCAGCTTAACTCGGCCCGGGACAGCCTACAATGAGCAGTTCTTC. It is translated as CASSLTRPGTAYNEQFF.

In this sample, this clonotype turned up a few times. V gene TRBV6-5 combines with J gene TRBJ2-7, with D perhaps TRBD2 (5 bases). V lost 5 bases to trimming and J lost 2 bases, with 19 bases between them. There are 16 residues in the CDR3. CDR1 is MNHEY, CDR2 SVGAGI, per germline. CDR3 sequence reads: CASSPETGRETYEQYF. As DNA, the CDR3 is TGTGCCAGCAGTCCAGAGACGGGTAGGGAGACCTACGAGCAGTACTTC.

This clonotype appeared many times. The chain joins TRBV5-1 to TRBJ2-7; D is uncertain. Trimming stripped 0 bases from V and 0 bases from J, with 7 bases between. CDR1 and CDR2 from the germline V gene are SGHRS and YFSETQ. CDR3 length equals 14 residues. CDR3 in amino acids: CASSLDGISYEQYF. The DNA for the CDR3 is TGCGCCAGCAGCTTGGACGGCATCTCCTACGAGCAGTACTTC.

This clonotype was counted a few times. This rearrangement joins TRBV27 to TRBJ1-2; D gene ambiguous. This CDR3 comprises 15 residues. V was trimmed by 3 bases and J by 3 bases, leaving 14 bases between them. Germline CDR1 reads MNHEY; CDR2 reads SMNVEV (reference sequence). The CDR3 region is CASSFKGGRDYGYTF. In nucleotides, the CDR3 is TGTGCCAGCAGTTTCAAAGGAGGCAGAGACTATGGCTACACCTTC.

This clonotype appeared a few times. This chain uses TRBV6-5 with TRBJ2-7; the match to TRBD2 covers 12 bases. The CDR3 length is 16 residues. V was clipped by 6 bases and J by 5 bases; unmatched bases: 11. The germline V gene has CDR1 MNHEY and CDR2 SVGAGI. DNA of the CDR3: TGTGCCAGCAGAAGCCCGACTAGCGGGAGACCACACGAGCAGTACTTC. It yields the protein CASRSPTSGRPHEQYF.

This clonotype has only a few counts. V usage is TRBV4-2 and J usage is TRBJ1-2; D call uncertain. Germline loops: CDR1 LGHNA, CDR2 YNFKEQ. This CDR3 is 15 amino acids long. The V end was cut by 7 bases, the J end by 4 bases, with 19 bases between. The CDR3: CASKSAPDSAYGYTF. In DNA, the CDR3 is TGTGCCAGCAAATCGGCCCCGGACTCCGCCTATGGCTACACCTTC.

This clonotype has only a few counts. V gene TRBV6-5 combines with J gene TRBJ1-1; D uncertain. This CDR3 contains 13 residues. Germline CDR1 MNHEY, CDR2 SVGAGI. Trimming left V 6 bases short and J 0 bases short, with 8 bases between. The CDR3 reads CASRNVLNTEAFF. DNA of the CDR3: TGTGCCAGCAGAAACGTTCTGAACACTGAAGCTTTCTTT.

This clonotype came up many times. The V gene is TRBV29-1, the J gene TRBJ2-1; 8 positions agree with TRBD2. The length of the CDR3 is 15 residues. Germline-derived CDR1 and CDR2 are SQVTM and ANQGSEA. After removal of 1 base from V and 4 bases from J, the junction contained 6 bases not matched to a gene. The DNA of the CDR3 is TGCAGCGTTGAAGGGGCGGGAGGTTCTTACAATGAGCAGTTCTTC. It specifies CSVEGAGGSYNEQFF.

The V and J genes are TRBV12-3 or TRBV12-4 and TRBJ2-3; D perhaps matches TRBD2 (6 bases). CDR3 size: 14 residues. V gave up 3 bases and J gave up 3 bases, with 10 bases separating them. DNA of the CDR3: TGTGCCAGCAGTTTCCGTCTAGCGACAGATACGCAGTATTTT. Translated, it gives CASSFRLATDTQYF.

This chain joins TRBV20-1 and TRBJ2-7, with D tentatively TRBD2 (5 bases). The V and J ends lost 4 bases and 3 bases respectively, with 10 bases between them. The germline V gene has CDR1 DFQATT and CDR2 SNEGSKA (reference sequence). The CDR3 is 12 amino acids. The CDR3 loop reads CSANALDYEQYF. CDR3 coding DNA: TGCAGTGCTAACGCACTAGACTACGAGCAGTACTTC.

The CDR3 is CAISLTGTTNEQFF. For the CDR3, the DNA is TGTGCCATCAGCCTGACAGGGACAACAAATGAGCAGTTCTTC. V usage is TRBV10-3 and J usage is TRBJ2-1; 7 bases align to TRBD1. There are 14 residues in the CDR3. The V gene end was trimmed by 6 bases and the J gene end by 7 bases; junction bases not matched to a gene: 9. The germline CDR1 and CDR2 sequences are ENHRY and SYGVKD.

This clonotype was seen only a few times. The chain has TRBV16 and TRBJ2-7; D remains unclear. The germline V gene has CDR1 KGHSY and CDR2 FQNENV. The ends were cut back, 4 bases at V and 5 bases at J, with 9 bases in the middle. The CDR3 consists of 12 residues. The CDR3 sequence is CASSPFRNEQYF. The CDR3 bases are TGTGCCAGCAGCCCCTTTCGGAACGAGCAGTACTTC. Combining the CDR3 with reference TRBV16 and TRBJ2-7 gives the whole variable domain GEEVAQTPKHLVRGEGQKAKLYCAPIKGHSYVFWYQQVLKNEFKFLISFQNENVFDETGMPKERFSAKCLPNSPCSLEIQATKLEDSAVYFCASSPFRNEQYFGPGTRLTVT.

V gene TRBV29-1 combines with J gene TRBJ2-1; a weak D match, TRBD2 (5 bases). CDR3 size: 12 residues. From germline, CDR1 is SQVTM and CDR2 ANQGSEA. V was clipped by 4 bases and J by 12 bases, with 16 bases between them. DNA of the CDR3: TGCAGCGTTGCAACTAGAGGGTTGATGCAGTTCTTC. Protein: CSVATRGLMQFF.

The rearrangement uses TRBV4-3 and TRBJ1-2; 8 bases align to TRBD1. Trimming removed 4 bases from V and 6 bases from J; junction bases left unmatched: 10. The germline CDR1 and CDR2 sequences are LGHNA and YSLEER. This CDR3 is 15 amino acids long. CDR3 sequence (DNA): TGCGCCAGCAGCCCCTGGACAGGGAGTCCAAATGGCTACACCTTC. This gives the protein CASSPWTGSPNGYTF.